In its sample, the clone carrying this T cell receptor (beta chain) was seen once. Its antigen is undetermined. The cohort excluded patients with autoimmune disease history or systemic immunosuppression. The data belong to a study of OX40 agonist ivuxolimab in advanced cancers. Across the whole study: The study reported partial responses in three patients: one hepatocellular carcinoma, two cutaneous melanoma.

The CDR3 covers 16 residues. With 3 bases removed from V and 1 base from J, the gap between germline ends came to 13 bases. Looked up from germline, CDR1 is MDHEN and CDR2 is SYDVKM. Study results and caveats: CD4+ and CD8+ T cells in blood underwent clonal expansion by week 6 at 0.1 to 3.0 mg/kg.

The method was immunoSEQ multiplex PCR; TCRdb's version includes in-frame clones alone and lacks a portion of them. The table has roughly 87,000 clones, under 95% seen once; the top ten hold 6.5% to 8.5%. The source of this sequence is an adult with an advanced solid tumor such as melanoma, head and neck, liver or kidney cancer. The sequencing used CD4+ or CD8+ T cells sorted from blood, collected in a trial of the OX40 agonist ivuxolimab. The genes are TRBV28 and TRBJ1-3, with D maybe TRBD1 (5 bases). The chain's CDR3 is CASSFGQTESGNTIYF. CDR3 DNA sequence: TGTGCCAGCAGTTTTGGTCAGACAGAGTCTGGAAACACCATATATTTT. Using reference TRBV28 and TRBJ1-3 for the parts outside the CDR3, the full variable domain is DVKVTQSSRYLVKRTGEKVFLECVQDMDHENMFWYRQDPGLGLRLIYFSYDVKMKEKGDIPEGYSVSREKKERFSLILESASTNQTSMYLCASSFGQTESGNTIYFGEGSWLTVV.